The entry below gives a single T cell receptor beta chain sequence along with its context. The antigen is unknown. The input for sorted-subset replicate PCRs was approximately 200 ng DNA, 25,000 to 35,000 T cell genomes. Measured with immunoSEQ multiplex PCR; TCRdb has only the in-frame clones, and not every one. Of over 850,000 clones in the sample, approximately 80% were seen once. This specimen belongs to a study of shared clonotypes between healthy human individuals. Points from the study as a whole: For naive CD4 cells, around 5% of clonotypes were shared across a handful of donors. The generation probabilities recorded for non-shared clonotypes fell below those of clonotypes shared by all four donors.

The CDR3 extends over 14 amino acids. Trimming pared 6 bases from V and 2 bases from J, leaving 12 bases between. CDR1 is MGHDK, CDR2 SYGVNS, per germline. Sequencing input: memory CD4+ T cells from PBMCs. Subset in this sample: CD45RA-negative fraction. This TCR came from a man between 18 and 29 years old in good health. Some clones in this sample may be carry-over from other donors' samples. The J gene is TRBJ2-3, the V gene TRBV25-1; a possible D gene is TRBD2 (6 bases). The CDR3 loop reads CASRWGLHTDTQYF. The CDR3 DNA sequence: TGTGCCAGCAGGTGGGGACTGCACACAGATACGCAGTATTTT. Complete variable domain (other parts from reference TRBV25-1 and TRBJ2-3): EADIYQTPRYLVIGTGKKITLECSQTMGHDKMYWYQQDPGMELHLIHYSYGVNSTEKGDLSSESTVSRIRTEHFPLTLESARPSHTSQYLCASRWGLHTDTQYFGPGTRLTVL.